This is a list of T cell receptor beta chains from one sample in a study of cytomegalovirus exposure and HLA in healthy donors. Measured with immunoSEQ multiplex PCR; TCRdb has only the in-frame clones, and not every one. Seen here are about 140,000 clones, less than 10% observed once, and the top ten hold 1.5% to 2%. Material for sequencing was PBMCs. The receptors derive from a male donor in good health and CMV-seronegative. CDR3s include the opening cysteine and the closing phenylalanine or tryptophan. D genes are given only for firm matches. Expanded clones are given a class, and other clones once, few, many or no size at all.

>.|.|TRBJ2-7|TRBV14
CASSPRLGHEQYF
TGTGCCAGCAGCCCCCGGCTAGGCCACGAGCAGTACTTC
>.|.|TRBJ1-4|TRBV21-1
CASSKGEDSEGATNEKLFF
TGTGCCAGCAGCAAAGGAGAAGACAGCGAAGGTGCAACTAATGAAAAACTGTTTTTT
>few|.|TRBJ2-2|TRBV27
CASSPLEAGELFF
TGTGCCAGCAGTCCATTAGAAGCCGGGGAGCTGTTTTTT
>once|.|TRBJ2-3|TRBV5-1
CASTPPKASTADTQYF
TGCGCCAGCACCCCCCCCAAGGCTAGCACGGCAGATACGCAGTATTTT
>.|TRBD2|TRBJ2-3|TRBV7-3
CASSPGDYSTDTQYF
TGTGCCAGCAGCCCCGGGGACTACAGCACAGATACGCAGTATTTT
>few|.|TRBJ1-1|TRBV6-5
CASSPGWNTEAFF
TGTGCCAGCAGTCCAGGTTGGAACACTGAAGCTTTCTTT
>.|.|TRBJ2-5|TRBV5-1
CASSSEGGGQETQYF
TGCGCCAGCAGCTCCGAAGGGGGGGGCCAAGAGACCCAGTACTTC
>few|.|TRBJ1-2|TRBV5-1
CASSKEGARPLYTF
TGCGCCAGCAGCAAGGAGGGAGCCAGACCCCTCTACACCTTC
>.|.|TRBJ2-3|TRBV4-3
CASSLGIGVDTQYF
TGCGCCAGCAGCCTTGGGATAGGGGTGGATACGCAGTATTTT
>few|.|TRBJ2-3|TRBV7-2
CASSTSGSADTQYF
.
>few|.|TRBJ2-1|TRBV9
CASSQFFDLRDEQFF
TGTGCCAGCAGCCAGTTCTTCGATCTCCGGGATGAGCAGTTCTTC
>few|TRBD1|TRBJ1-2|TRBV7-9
CASSPSGTGHYGYTF
TGTGCCAGCAGCCCCTCCGGGACAGGGCACTATGGCTACACCTTC
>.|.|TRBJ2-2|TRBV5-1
CASSLVGGANTGELFF
TGCGCCAGCAGCTTGGTAGGCGGCGCGAACACCGGGGAGCTGTTTTTT
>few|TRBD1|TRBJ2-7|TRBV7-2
CASSLIAGGKNEQYF
TGTGCCAGCAGCCTAATCGCAGGGGGCAAAAACGAGCAGTACTTC
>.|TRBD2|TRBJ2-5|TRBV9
CASSVSAGGYRQETQYF
TGTGCCAGCAGCGTGAGCGCGGGGGGCTATCGGCAAGAGACCCAGTACTTC
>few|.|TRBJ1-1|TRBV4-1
CASSPDRGTEAFF
TGCGCCAGCAGCCCCGACCGGGGCACTGAAGCTTTCTTT
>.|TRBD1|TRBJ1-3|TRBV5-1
CASSLDRTGSGNTIYF
TGCGCCAGCAGCTTGGACAGGACAGGCTCTGGAAACACCATATATTTT